Presented here are 27 T cell receptor beta chains from one specimen sequenced in a study of blood T cells in healthy people across ages. Alongside a J-beta primer mix, a sample-barcoded 5' primer served in a second PCR lasting about 7 to 11 cycles. TCRdb re-analysed the 5' RACE reads in MiXCR, keeping a single row per CDR3 protein. This table has approximately 1.5 million distinct CDR3 sequences, 34% appearing once. The sample comprised blood. The receptors originated from a woman aged 30 to 39 in good health.

Notes on this clonotype: A single base separates this from a much larger clone, so it may be a read error. The chain is built from TRBV29-1 and TRBJ2-7; D remains unclear. CDR3 length: 14 amino acids. Germline V lookup: CDR1 SQVTM, CDR2 ANQGSEA. V was cut by 2 bases and J by 5 bases, with 16 bases left in between. The CDR3 spells CSVERSAGTHEQYF. The CDR3 coding sequence is TGCAGCGTTGAACGGTCCGCAGGCACCCACGAGCAGTACTTC.

This clonotype appeared a few times. V is TRBV20-1 and J is TRBJ1-5; D is perhaps TRBD1 (5 bases). This CDR3 has 14 amino acids. The ends were cut back, 2 bases at V and 3 bases at J, with 11 bases in the middle. Germline loops: CDR1 DFQATT, CDR2 SNEGSKA (reference sequence). The DNA of the CDR3 is TGCAGTGCTAGAAGCTGGGGGGTCAATCAGCCCCAGCATTTT. Its protein product is CSARSWGVNQPQHF.

This clonotype was detected a few times. This sequence joins TRBV3-1 and TRBJ2-1; no reliable D call. Looked up from germline, CDR1 is LGHDT and CDR2 is YNNKEL (reference sequence). There are 19 residues in the CDR3. V lost 2 bases and J lost 0, with 20 bases in between. The CDR3 here is CASSQLKRGSTSSYNEQFF. In DNA, the CDR3 is TGTGCCAGCAGCCAATTAAAGCGCGGTTCTACGAGCTCCTACAATGAGCAGTTCTTC.

This sequence joins TRBV27 and TRBJ1-5; D ambiguous. V lost 4 bases, J lost 5 bases, and 9 bases lay in between. The CDR3 covers 13 residues. The germline CDR1 and CDR2 sequences are MNHEY and SMNVEV (reference sequence). The CDR3 region has the DNA TGTGCCAGCAGTTGGACTTTAGATCAGCCCCAGCATTTT. Amino acids: CASSWTLDQPQHF.

The V gene is TRBV7-6, the J gene TRBJ2-7; D not certain. V was cut by 1 base and J by 7 bases, with 17 bases left in between. The CDR3 is made up of 15 amino acids. Germline-derived CDR1 and CDR2 are SGHVS and FNYEAQ. CDR3 DNA sequence: TGTGCCAGCAGCTTAGATATGGGTTTGGGAAATGAGCAGTACTTC. As protein: CASSLDMGLGNEQYF.

The chain is built from TRBV27 and TRBJ2-1; D is perhaps TRBD2 (7 bases). Trimming took off 2 bases at V and 1 base at J, with 12 bases between the two ends. CDR1 is MNHEY and CDR2 is SMNVEV in the germline V gene (reference sequence). The CDR3 covers 16 residues. This CDR3 reads CASSLVGGLSYNEQFF. The CDR3 DNA reads TGTGCCAGCAGTTTAGTCGGGGGGCTTTCCTACAATGAGCAGTTCTTC.

There are many counts of this clonotype. The genes are TRBV10-3 and TRBJ2-3; 8 nucleotides match TRBD1. V gave up 4 bases and J gave up 3 bases; unmatched junction bases: 12. CDR1 and CDR2 (germline): ENHRY, SYGVKD. The CDR3 is 17 amino acids. The CDR3 sequence is CAISVSRGTGGTDTQYF. CDR3 DNA: TGTGCCATCAGTGTCTCCCGGGGTACAGGGGGGACAGATACGCAGTATTTT.

This clonotype was seen more than once but under ten times. J is TRBJ2-1 and V is TRBV6-1; 10 bases are a match to TRBD2. The V and J ends lost 2 bases and 0 bases, in that order; junction bases with no gene match: 10. CDR3 size: 19 residues. Germline V CDR1 and CDR2: MNHNS, SASEGT. In DNA form, the CDR3 reads TGTGCCAGCAGTGAACGCCTGACTAGCGGGTTGAGCTCCTACAATGAGCAGTTCTTC. Its translation is CASSERLTSGLSSYNEQFF.

The chain links TRBV5-4 to TRBJ2-3; D tentatively reads TRBD1 or TRBD2 (5 bases each). This CDR3 region has 15 residues. Deletions cut 9 bases from V and 3 bases from J, with 20 bases between. The germline V gene encodes CDR1 SGHNT and CDR2 YYREEE (reference sequence). DNA of the CDR3: TGTGCCACCCTGGGTGGGGGAGTCACGACAGATACGCAGTATTTT. Encoded protein: CATLGGGVTTDTQYF.

This clonotype was counted many times. The chain has TRBV20-1 and TRBJ2-7; TRBD1 is a possible D gene (5 bases). Trimming pared 5 bases from V and 3 bases from J, leaving 11 bases between. CDR1 and CDR2 from the germline V gene are DFQATT and SNEGSKA (reference sequence). The CDR3 totals 12 residues. The CDR3 sequence is CSAGQDGYEQYF. Written as DNA, the CDR3 is TGCAGTGCTGGACAAGACGGCTACGAGCAGTACTTC.

This chain links TRBV20-1 with TRBJ1-1; D not certain. V was shortened by 2 bases and J by 3 bases, with 10 bases between the two germline ends. CDR1 is DFQATT and CDR2 is SNEGSKA in the germline V gene (reference sequence). This CDR3 contains 13 residues. CDR3 protein: CSARPQGHTEAFF. In DNA form, the CDR3 reads TGCAGTGCTAGACCCCAAGGACACACTGAAGCTTTCTTT.

Written as DNA, the CDR3 is TGTGCCAGCAGTTTTTCAGCCATAGTGACAAGAGATACGCAGTATTTT. Protein sequence: CASSFSAIVTRDTQYF. The V call is TRBV12-3 or TRBV12-4, the J call TRBJ2-3, with D unclear. V lost 3 bases and J lost 5, with 18 bases in between. CDR3 length: 16 amino acids.

The table lists this clonotype with a few counts. The chain carries TRBV5-1 and TRBJ2-1, with D tentatively TRBD2 (6 bases). The V end was cut by 2 bases, the J end by 6 bases, with 9 bases between. The V gene's germline CDR1 is SGHRS and CDR2 YFSETQ. The length of the CDR3 is 13 residues. The CDR3 is CASSFLASNEQFF. CDR3 in DNA: TGCGCCAGCAGCTTCCTAGCGTCCAATGAGCAGTTCTTC.

The chain is built from TRBV5-1 and TRBJ2-7; 15 bases fit TRBD2. The germline gives CDR1 SGHRS, CDR2 YFSETQ. Trimming cost V 2 bases and J 0 bases; bases outside gene matches: 3. The CDR3 runs 17 residues. This CDR3 reads CASSFGLAGGLSYEQYF. Here the CDR3 DNA reads TGCGCCAGCAGCTTCGGACTAGCGGGAGGGCTCTCCTACGAGCAGTACTTC. Using reference TRBV5-1 and TRBJ2-7 for the parts outside the CDR3, the full variable domain is KAGVTQTPRYLIKTRGQQVTLSCSPISGHRSVSWYQQTPGQGLQFLFEYFSETQRNKGNFPGRFSGRQFSNSRSEMNVSTLELGDSALYLCASSFGLAGGLSYEQYFGPGTRLTVT.

The rearrangement joins TRBV20-1 to TRBJ2-2; TRBD1 aligns across 10 bases. Unmatched junction bases numbered 7, after V lost 3 bases and J lost 6 bases. Per the germline V gene, CDR1 is DFQATT and CDR2 is SNEGSKA (reference sequence). The CDR3 runs 15 residues. CDR3 amino acids: CSARFRTGGSGELFF. The CDR3 coding sequence is TGCAGTGCTAGGTTTAGGACAGGGGGTTCCGGGGAGCTGTTTTTT.

This clonotype was counted between two and nine times. J is TRBJ2-7 and V is TRBV20-1, with 9 nucleotides matching TRBD1. Germline-derived CDR1 and CDR2 are DFQATT and SNEGSKA (reference sequence). The CDR3 runs to 13 residues. In DNA form, the CDR3 reads TGCAGCGCGCTGGGACAGGGACTCTACGAGCAGTACTTC. It is translated as CSALGQGLYEQYF.

This clonotype has at least ten counts. One base away lies a much larger clone, so this may be a sequencing read error. In DNA form, the CDR3 reads TGTGCCAGCAGTGGACTGGAGAGGGAGACCCAGTACTTC. Its protein product is CASSGLERETQYF. The chain carries TRBV2 and TRBJ2-5; no firm D call. Germline CDR1 reads SNHLY; CDR2 reads FYNNEI. The CDR3 is 13 residues long. V was trimmed by 4 bases and J by 5 bases, leaving 11 bases between them.

The chain recombines TRBV3-1 with TRBJ2-3, with unresolved D. The CDR3 spans 13 residues. V was clipped by 0 bases and J by 5 bases, with 6 bases between them. Germline V gives CDR1 LGHDT, CDR2 YNNKEL (reference sequence). CDR3 bases: TGTGCCAGCAGCCAAGAAGGTATAGATACGCAGTATTTT. Its translation: CASSQEGIDTQYF.

This clonotype was counted between two and nine times. V and J are TRBV27 and TRBJ1-2, with a weak D call TRBD1 (5 bases). The germline V gene has CDR1 MNHEY and CDR2 SMNVEV (reference sequence). The length of the CDR3 is 13 residues. The ends were cut back, 3 bases at V and 4 bases at J, with 9 bases in the middle. In DNA, the CDR3 is TGTGCCAGCAGTTTCGCGACAGCCTATGGCTACACCTTC. It yields the protein CASSFATAYGYTF.

This clonotype has more than one count but fewer than ten. The chain joins TRBV29-1 to TRBJ2-7; TRBD1 matches at 9 bases. The V gene's germline CDR1 is SQVTM and CDR2 ANQGSEA. The V segment lost 1 base and the J segment 1 base; nucleotides outside the gene matches: 8. This CDR3 contains 16 residues. DNA for the CDR3: TGCAGCGTTGAAGGGCCGGGACAGGGCCCTTCCTACGAGCAGTACTTC. This encodes CSVEGPGQGPSYEQYF.

The J gene is TRBJ2-1, the V gene TRBV25-1; 9 bases fit TRBD1. The germline CDR1 and CDR2 sequences are MGHDK and SYGVNS. This CDR3 is 11 amino acids long. Losses at the gene ends were 4 bases for V and 15 bases for J; bases not matched to a gene: 4. CDR3 protein: CASSAQGARFF. As DNA, the CDR3 is TGTGCCAGCAGTGCACAGGGGGCTCGGTTCTTC.

This CDR3 is CASTLTGTPNTEAFF. The CDR3 DNA follows: TGTGCCAGCACCCTAACCGGGACACCGAACACTGAAGCTTTCTTT. The chain combines TRBV2 with TRBJ1-1, with D possibly TRBD1 on 6 matching bases. Germline CDR1 and CDR2: SNHLY and FYNNEI. The CDR3 has 15 residues. Trimming removed 7 bases from V and 1 base from J, with 16 bases in between. Based on the CDR3 plus reference TRBV2 and TRBJ1-1, the full variable domain is EPEVTQTPSHQVTQMGQEVILRCVPISNHLYFYWYRQILGQKVEFLVSFYNNEISEKSEIFDDQFSVERPDGSNFTLKIRSTKLEDSAMYFCASTLTGTPNTEAFFGQGTRLTVV.

This clonotype turned up a few times. The rearrangement uses TRBV6-1 and TRBJ2-7; TRBD2 is a possible D gene (5 bases). Germline CDR1 reads MNHNS; CDR2 reads SASEGT. Trimming left V 1 base short and J 3 bases short, with 13 bases between. This CDR3 comprises 15 residues. The CDR3 protein is CASSEGIAGHYEQYF. In DNA form, the CDR3 reads TGTGCCAGCAGTGAAGGAATTGCGGGCCACTACGAGCAGTACTTC.

This chain's CDR3 is CASAALGDEREGPPDTQYF. The CDR3, as DNA: TGTGCCAGTGCAGCTTTGGGGGACGAGCGGGAGGGCCCACCTGATACGCAGTATTTT. V usage is TRBV7-8 and J usage is TRBJ2-3, with 10 bases aligning to TRBD2. The germline V gene has CDR1 SGHVS and CDR2 FQNEAQ. There are 19 residues in the CDR3. J gave up 6 bases and V 9 bases, and 24 bases lay outside the gene matches.

The chain couples TRBV10-3 to TRBJ1-6, with D possibly TRBD1 on 5 matching bases. This CDR3 contains 14 residues. V lost 3 bases and J lost 10, with 13 bases in between. Germline CDR1 reads ENHRY; CDR2 reads SYGVKD. The CDR3 sequence: CAISEPQGASPLHF. DNA of the CDR3: TGTGCCATCAGTGAACCCCAGGGAGCATCACCCCTCCACTTT.

This clonotype came up once. This sequence joins TRBV28 and TRBJ2-5; 9 bases fit TRBD1. Per germline, CDR1 MDHEN and CDR2 SYDVKM. The CDR3 runs to 14 residues. With V trimmed by 6 bases and J by 5 bases, 7 bases remained unmatched. CDR3 protein: CASSSDRGIETQYF. Written as DNA, the CDR3 is TGTGCCAGCAGCTCAGACAGGGGGATTGAGACCCAGTACTTC.

Regarding this clonotype: An end of the junction does not agree with germline; a read error may underlie this. The chain joins TRBV28 to TRBJ2-7; D not certain. The CDR3 covers 11 residues. Per germline, CDR1 MDHEN and CDR2 SYDVKM. This CDR3 is CTSSSPYEQYF. The DNA of the CDR3 is TGTACCAGCAGCTCACCCTACGAGCAGTACTTC. The full variable domain, completed using reference TRBV28 and TRBJ2-7, is DVKVTQSSRYLVKRTGEKVFLECVQDMDHENMFWYRQDPGLGLRLIYFSYDVKMKEKGDIPEGYSVSREKKERFSLILESASTNQTSMYLCTSSSPYEQYFGPGTRLTVT.